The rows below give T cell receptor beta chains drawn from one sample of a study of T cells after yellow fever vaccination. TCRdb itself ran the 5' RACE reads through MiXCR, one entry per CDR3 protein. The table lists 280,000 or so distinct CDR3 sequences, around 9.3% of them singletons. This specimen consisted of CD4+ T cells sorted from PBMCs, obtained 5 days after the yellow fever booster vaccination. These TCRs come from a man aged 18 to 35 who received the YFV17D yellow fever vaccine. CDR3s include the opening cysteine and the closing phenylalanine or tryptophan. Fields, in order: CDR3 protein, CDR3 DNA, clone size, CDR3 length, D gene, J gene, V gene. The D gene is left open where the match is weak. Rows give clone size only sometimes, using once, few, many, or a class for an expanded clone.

CDR3 protein: CASSPRISGNTIYF; CDR3 DNA: TGTGCCAGCAGTCCCCGGATCTCTGGAAACACCATATATTTT; clone size: many; CDR3 length: 14; D gene: -; J gene: TRBJ1-3; V gene: TRBV12-3/TRBV12-4
CDR3 protein: CASSTGQISGANVLTF; CDR3 DNA: TGTGCCAGCAGTACCGGACAGATCTCTGGGGCCAACGTCCTGACTTTC; clone size: many; CDR3 length: 16; D gene: -; J gene: TRBJ2-6; V gene: TRBV12-3/TRBV12-4
CDR3 protein: CASSARLAGGPLPDTQYF; CDR3 DNA: TGTGCCAGCAGCGCTCGACTAGCGGGGGGGCCCCTTCCAGATACGCAGTATTTT; clone size: few; CDR3 length: 18; D gene: TRBD2; J gene: TRBJ2-3; V gene: TRBV9
CDR3 protein: CASCRGRGGINYGYTF; CDR3 DNA: TGTGCCAGCTGCAGGGGGCGTGGGGGAATTAACTATGGCTACACCTTC; clone size: few; CDR3 length: 16; D gene: TRBD1; J gene: TRBJ1-2; V gene: TRBV6-5
CDR3 protein: CASSAHRAYGYTF; CDR3 DNA: TGTGCCAGCAGTGCTCACAGGGCCTATGGCTACACCTTC; clone size: once; CDR3 length: 13; D gene: -; J gene: TRBJ1-2; V gene: TRBV12-3/TRBV12-4
CDR3 protein: CASRGTGAFRDTQYF; CDR3 DNA: TGTGCCAGCAGAGGGACAGGGGCGTTCAGGGATACGCAGTATTTT; clone size: few; CDR3 length: 15; D gene: TRBD1; J gene: TRBJ2-3; V gene: TRBV6-5
CDR3 protein: CSVDWGQGAGETQYF; CDR3 DNA: TGCAGCGTTGATTGGGGACAGGGGGCGGGAGAGACCCAGTACTTC; clone size: few; CDR3 length: 15; D gene: TRBD1; J gene: TRBJ2-5; V gene: TRBV29-1
CDR3 protein: CASRENYGYTF; CDR3 DNA: TGTGCCAGCAGGGAGAACTATGGCTACACCTTC; clone size: many; CDR3 length: 11; D gene: -; J gene: TRBJ1-2; V gene: TRBV28
CDR3 protein: CASSYSGVPGKNIQYF; CDR3 DNA: TGTGCCAGCAGTTACTCTGGGGTGCCCGGGAAAAACATTCAGTACTTC; clone size: -; CDR3 length: 16; D gene: -; J gene: TRBJ2-4; V gene: TRBV6-6
CDR3 protein: CASSASQAKNIQYF; CDR3 DNA: TGCGCCAGCAGTGCCAGTCAAGCCAAAAACATTCAGTACTTC; clone size: few; CDR3 length: 14; D gene: -; J gene: TRBJ2-4; V gene: TRBV5-1
CDR3 protein: CASSSAGNYGYTF; CDR3 DNA: TGTGCCAGCAGCTCCGCTGGTAACTATGGCTACACCTTC; clone size: many; CDR3 length: 13; D gene: -; J gene: TRBJ1-2; V gene: TRBV5-6
CDR3 protein: CASSSSGTSSPLHF; CDR3 DNA: TGTGCCAGCAGTAGCTCGGGTACGAGTTCACCCCTCCACTTT; clone size: few; CDR3 length: 14; D gene: -; J gene: TRBJ1-6; V gene: TRBV6-5
CDR3 protein: CASSQSWGDEQYF; CDR3 DNA: TGTGCCAGCAGCCAAAGCTGGGGCGACGAGCAGTACTTC; clone size: few; CDR3 length: 13; D gene: -; J gene: TRBJ2-7; V gene: TRBV11-2
CDR3 protein: CASSLPQEGVNEQFF; CDR3 DNA: TGTGCCAGCAGTTTACCGCAGGAAGGGGTCAATGAGCAGTTCTTC; clone size: -; CDR3 length: 15; D gene: -; J gene: TRBJ2-1; V gene: TRBV12-3/TRBV12-4
CDR3 protein: CASSQAPARGAGNTIYF; CDR3 DNA: TGCGCCAGCAGCCAGGCCCCTGCAAGGGGCGCTGGAAACACCATATATTTT; clone size: many; CDR3 length: 17; D gene: -; J gene: TRBJ1-3; V gene: TRBV4-1
CDR3 protein: CASSPVWATNEKLFF; CDR3 DNA: TGTGCCAGCAGCCCCGTTTGGGCAACTAATGAAAAACTGTTTTTT; clone size: many; CDR3 length: 15; D gene: -; J gene: TRBJ1-4; V gene: TRBV27
CDR3 protein: CASSSLAGLGTDTQYF; CDR3 DNA: TGCGCCAGCAGCTCCTTAGCGGGACTAGGCACAGATACGCAGTATTTT; clone size: few; CDR3 length: 16; D gene: TRBD2; J gene: TRBJ2-3; V gene: TRBV5-1
CDR3 protein: CASSLLGQGSLANVLTF; CDR3 DNA: TGTGCCAGCAGCTTACTTGGACAGGGATCGCTTGCCAACGTCCTGACTTTC; clone size: -; CDR3 length: 17; D gene: TRBD1; J gene: TRBJ2-6; V gene: TRBV7-2
CDR3 protein: CASRIAGGLTGELFF; CDR3 DNA: TGTGCCAGCAGAATAGCGGGGGGCCTCACCGGGGAGCTGTTTTTT; clone size: few; CDR3 length: 15; D gene: TRBD2; J gene: TRBJ2-2; V gene: TRBV7-3
CDR3 protein: CASSQDWGRGGAGTDTQYF; CDR3 DNA: TGCGCCAGCAGCCAAGATTGGGGTAGGGGGGGCGCCGGGACAGATACGCAGTATTTT; clone size: many; CDR3 length: 19; D gene: -; J gene: TRBJ2-3; V gene: TRBV4-3